This T cell receptor (beta chain) was identified in a study of Ad26.COV2.S vaccination and SARS-CoV-2 variants. The sample's treatment: roughly 18 received Ad26.COV2.S at low or high dose, single or two shots; about five received placebo; per-sample allocation not given. Collection of samples fell on day 63 after the first vaccine or placebo injection. Sequencing used immunoSEQ multiplex PCR; TCRdb keeps in-frame clones, though not all of them. The table has about 250,000 clones, about 83% seen once. The sample in question was peripheral blood, obtained in a trial of Ad26.COV2.S vaccine versus placebo. The receptor's source is a person between 18 and 65 years old who received the Ad26.COV2.S COVID-19 vaccine or a placebo.

The CDR3 here is CASSFLSRTDTQYF. CDR3 sequence (DNA): TGTGCCAGCAGCTTTTTAAGTCGCACAGATACGCAGTATTTT. This chain connects TRBV7-2 to TRBJ2-3; D not certain. Deletions cut 3 bases from V and 1 base from J, with 8 bases between. CDR1 and CDR2 (germline): SGHTA, FQGNSA. The CDR3 loop spans 14 amino acids.